The clone carrying this TCR beta chain was counted a few times. The sample carries other DNA sequences with the same CDR3. The entry originates in a study of blood T cell repertoires in COVID-19. On the study more broadly: PBMCs, B-cell-depleted T cells, or T cells provided the cDNA or gDNA that made up the material.

TCRdb's copy holds only in-frame clones and misses some; the assay was immunoSEQ multiplex PCR. The table shows approximately 62,000 clones, with over 75% occurring only once. The V end was cut by 1 base, the J end by 2 bases, with 8 bases between. The CDR3 sequence is 14 residues long. Germline V gene lookup returns CDR1 SEHNR and CDR2 FQNEAQ (reference sequence). Material: peripheral blood. This chain connects TRBV7-9 to TRBJ1-1; weak D call: TRBD1 (6 bases). This clonotype was sampled from a man older than 75 with acute or convalescent COVID-19. The CDR3 bases are TGTGCCAGCAGCTTAGGGACAGCCAACACTGAAGCTTTCTTT. Translated: CASSLGTANTEAFF.